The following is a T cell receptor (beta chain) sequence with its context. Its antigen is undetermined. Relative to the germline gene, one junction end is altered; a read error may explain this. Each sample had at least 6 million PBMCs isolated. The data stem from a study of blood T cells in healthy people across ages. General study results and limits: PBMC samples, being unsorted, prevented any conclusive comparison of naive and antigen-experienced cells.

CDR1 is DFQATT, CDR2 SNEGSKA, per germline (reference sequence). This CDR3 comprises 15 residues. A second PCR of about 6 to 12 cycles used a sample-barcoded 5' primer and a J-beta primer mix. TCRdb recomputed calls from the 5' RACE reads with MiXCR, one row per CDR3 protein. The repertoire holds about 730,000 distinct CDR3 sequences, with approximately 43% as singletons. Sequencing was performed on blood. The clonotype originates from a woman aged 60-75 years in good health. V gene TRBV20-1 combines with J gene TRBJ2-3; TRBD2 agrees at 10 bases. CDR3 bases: TGCAGTGCTATGTCTAGCGGGGGAGGCACAGATACGAAGTATTTT. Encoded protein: CSAMSSGGGTDTKYF.